The next 24 T cell receptor beta chains were all read from a single sample in a study of blood T cell repertoires in COVID-19. Data came from immunoSEQ multiplex PCR; TCRdb stores just in-frame clones and leaves some out. The repertoire holds roughly 170,000 clones, with about 84% as singletons. The source material was peripheral blood. Source of these receptors: a human donor in a cohort sampled during active COVID-19.

The J gene is TRBJ1-1, the V gene TRBV9, with D unclear. The CDR3 has 15 residues. V was trimmed by 3 bases and J by 0 bases, leaving 12 bases between them. The germline CDR1 and CDR2 sequences are SGDLS and YYNGEE. The CDR3 bases are TGTGCCAGCAGCGGTATCGAGGGCTTGAACACTGAAGCTTTCTTT. Translated, it gives CASSGIEGLNTEAFF.

The chain uses TRBV3-1 (or the pseudogene TRBV3-2) and TRBJ2-1, with TRBD1 matching 7 bases. Trimming took 4 bases from V and 4 from J; bases not matched to a gene: 7. Germline-derived CDR1 and CDR2 are LGHDT and YNNKEL (reference sequence). The CDR3 contains 15 residues. The CDR3 sequence is CASSPRDRVYNEQFF. The CDR3 bases are TGTGCCAGCAGCCCCCGGGACAGAGTATACAATGAGCAGTTCTTC.

V gene TRBV7-8 combines with J gene TRBJ1-1; a possible D gene is TRBD1 (5 bases). Germline CDR1 reads SGHVS; CDR2 reads FQNEAQ. This CDR3 contains 16 residues. The V end was cut by 3 bases, the J end by 1 base, with 15 bases between. The CDR3 bases are TGTGCCAGCAGCTTCAATGGGGCAGCCCAGAACACTGAAGCTTTCTTT. This translates into CASSFNGAAQNTEAFF.

The V and J genes are TRBV12-3 or TRBV12-4 and TRBJ2-1; weak D call: TRBD1 (6 bases). The CDR3 runs 13 residues. The V end lost 3 bases, the J end lost 5 bases, and 8 bases lay between the germline ends. For the CDR3, the DNA is TGTGCCAGCAGTTTGGGGACAAACAATGAGCAGTTCTTC. Translating it yields CASSLGTNNEQFF.

The CDR3 here is CASRGTGEGSPLHF. CDR3 nucleotides: TGTGCCAGCAGGGGGACAGGGGAAGGGTCACCCCTCCACTTT. V is TRBV6-5 and J is TRBJ1-6; 10 bases agree with TRBD1. The germline CDR1 and CDR2 sequences are MNHEY and SVGAGI. V lost 6 bases and J lost 10; bases outside the gene matches: 6. The CDR3 is 14 amino acids.

This chain joins TRBV2 and TRBJ2-7; 11 positions match TRBD1. The CDR3 is 14 amino acids. Germline CDR1 and CDR2: SNHLY and FYNNEI. The trim removed 4 bases at V and 4 bases at J, leaving 3 bases unmatched. As DNA, the CDR3 is TGTGCCAGCAGTGGGGGGGACAGGGGGTACGAGCAGTACTTC. As protein: CASSGGDRGYEQYF.

This clone was recorded a few times. The chain recombines TRBV6-5 with TRBJ1-1; D not resolved. The CDR3 runs to 13 residues. V was cut by 7 bases and J by 1 base, with 10 bases left in between. The V gene's germline CDR1 is MNHEY and CDR2 SVGAGI. Here the CDR3 DNA reads TGTGCCAGCAACCGGGGTAGGAACACTGAAGCTTTCTTT. Amino acids: CASNRGRNTEAFF.

The chain combines TRBV19 with TRBJ2-3; 11 bases map to TRBD2. CDR1 LNHDA and CDR2 SQIVND come from the germline V gene (reference sequence). CDR3 size: 15 residues. The V gene end was trimmed by 6 bases and the J gene end by 5 bases; junction bases not matched to a gene: 7. CDR3 protein: CASSASGGSIDTQYF. The DNA of the CDR3 is TGTGCCAGTAGCGCTAGCGGGGGGTCGATAGATACGCAGTATTTT.

The rearrangement links TRBV6-6 to TRBJ1-5; tentatively, D is TRBD1 (6 bases). Trimming removed 8 bases from V and 6 bases from J, with 11 bases in between. Germline CDR1 and CDR2: MNHNY and SVGAGI (reference sequence). The CDR3 consists of 12 residues. The CDR3 coding sequence is TGTGCCAGCGGGCTAGGGGGTCAGCCCCAGCATTTT. Amino acids: CASGLGGQPQHF.

The chain couples TRBV5-6 to TRBJ1-1; 7 nucleotides match TRBD1. Germline lookup yields CDR1 SGHDT and CDR2 YYEEEE. This CDR3 contains 14 residues. The trim removed 3 bases at V and 2 bases at J, leaving 4 bases unmatched. DNA of the CDR3: TGTGCCAGCAGCTGGGGACAGAGCAACACTGAAGCTTTCTTT. Translation: CASSWGQSNTEAFF.

This sequence joins TRBV27 and TRBJ1-5, with 8 nucleotides matching TRBD1. The CDR3 length is 16 residues. V was pared by 6 bases and J by 0 bases, with 7 bases of the junction left unmatched. CDR1 is MNHEY and CDR2 is SMNVEV in the germline V gene (reference sequence). The DNA for the CDR3 is TGTGCCAGCAGCCCGACAGGGGTGTATAGCAATCAGCCCCAGCATTTT. Protein product: CASSPTGVYSNQPQHF.

The chain recombines TRBV7-9 with TRBJ1-2, with a possible D match to TRBD1 (6 bases). The V and J ends lost 5 bases and 6 bases respectively, with 13 bases between them. CDR1 SEHNR and CDR2 FQNEAQ come from the germline V gene (reference sequence). The CDR3 has 13 residues. The chain's CDR3 is CASSHVDRDGYTF. CDR3 bases: TGTGCCAGCAGCCATGTGGACAGAGATGGCTACACCTTC.

This chain uses TRBV5-5 with TRBJ1-4, with a possible D match to TRBD1 (5 bases). The CDR3 contains 15 residues. V lost 0 bases and J lost 7, with 13 bases in between. Germline V gene sequence: CDR1 SGHKS, CDR2 YYEKEE (reference sequence). The CDR3 DNA sequence: TGTGCCAGCAGCTTGGCCAGTAGGGGAAGTGAAAAACTGTTTTTT. Its protein product is CASSLASRGSEKLFF.

The rearrangement uses TRBV6-1 and TRBJ2-3; 7 nucleotides align to TRBD2. This CDR3 is 19 amino acids long. Germline trimming cut 2 bases from V and 1 base from J; bases unmatched to any gene: 15. The germline CDR1 and CDR2 sequences are MNHNS and SASEGT. The CDR3 region is CASSERGLRASGGTDTQYF. In nucleotides, the CDR3 is TGTGCCAGCAGTGAAAGAGGACTCAGAGCTAGCGGAGGCACAGATACGCAGTATTTT.

In regard to this clone: The same CDR3 is also encoded by other DNA sequences in this sample. The chain has TRBV7-3 and TRBJ2-5, with 11 bases matching TRBD2. Germline CDR1 reads SGHTA; CDR2 reads FQGTGA. CDR3 size: 14 residues. J lost 5 bases, V lost 5 bases, and 4 bases had no gene match. CDR3 bases: TGTGCCAGCAGCCTAGCGGGGGGTGAGGAGACCCAGTACTTC. This encodes CASSLAGGEETQYF.

This chain joins TRBV5-1 and TRBJ1-1, with D hard to call. There are 15 residues in the CDR3. Germline V gene lookup returns CDR1 SGHRS and CDR2 YFSETQ. V was trimmed by 1 base and J by 1 base, leaving 11 bases between them. CDR3 region: CASSLNGLANTEAFF. In nucleotides, the CDR3 is TGCGCCAGCAGCTTGAACGGGTTAGCGAACACTGAAGCTTTCTTT. Based on the CDR3 plus reference TRBV5-1 and TRBJ1-1, the full variable domain is KAGVTQTPRYLIKTRGQQVTLSCSPISGHRSVSWYQQTPGQGLQFLFEYFSETQRNKGNFPGRFSGRQFSNSRSEMNVSTLELGDSALYLCASSLNGLANTEAFFGQGTRLTVV.

The chain carries TRBV6-2 or TRBV6-3 and TRBJ2-1; D might be TRBD1 (5 bases). Trimming removed 0 bases from V and 0 bases from J, with 9 bases in between. The germline V gene encodes CDR1 MNHEY and CDR2 SVGEGT. CDR3 size: 16 residues. CDR3 loop: CASSYSRASSYNEQFF. The CDR3 DNA sequence: TGTGCCAGCAGTTACTCCAGGGCTAGCTCCTACAATGAGCAGTTCTTC.

The gene calls are TRBV5-4 and TRBJ2-1; 7 nucleotides align to TRBD1. Per the germline V gene, CDR1 is SGHNT and CDR2 is YYREEE (reference sequence). This CDR3 is built from 16 residues. V was clipped by 4 bases and J by 1 base; unmatched bases: 8. CDR3 sequence reads: CASSPRVGQSYNEQFF. The DNA for the CDR3 is TGTGCCAGCAGCCCCCGAGTGGGACAGTCCTACAATGAGCAGTTCTTC. Full variable domain (rest looked up from reference TRBV5-4 and TRBJ2-1): ETGVTQSPTHLIKTRGQQVTLRCSSQSGHNTVSWYQQALGQGPQFIFQYYREEENGRGNFPPRFSGLQFPNYSSELNVNALELDDSALYLCASSPRVGQSYNEQFFGPGTRLTVL.

V usage is TRBV6-6 and J usage is TRBJ2-2; maybe TRBD2 (6 bases). V lost 5 bases, J lost 4 bases, and 23 bases lay in between. The CDR3 is made up of 18 amino acids. Germline V gene data show CDR1 as MNHNY and CDR2 as SVGAGI (reference sequence). The chain's CDR3 is CASSPRPPTSMSTGELFF. The CDR3 DNA follows: TGTGCCAGCAGTCCCCGGCCCCCGACTAGTATGTCCACCGGGGAGCTGTTTTTT.

The V gene is TRBV2, the J gene TRBJ1-2; 7 positions match TRBD1. The V gene's germline CDR1 is SNHLY and CDR2 FYNNEI. V lost 4 bases and J lost 0; bases outside the gene matches: 11. This CDR3 has 17 amino acids. CDR3 amino acids: CASSGGSQGGSNYGYTF. CDR3 bases: TGTGCCAGCAGTGGGGGATCTCAGGGGGGCTCTAACTATGGCTACACCTTC.

V usage is TRBV4-1 and J usage is TRBJ1-3, with 8 bases identical to TRBD1. CDR1 MGHRA and CDR2 YSYEKL come from the germline V gene. The CDR3 has 18 amino acids. With V trimmed by 0 bases and J by 1 base, 8 bases remained unmatched. The CDR3 sequence: CASSQEGQGFESGNTIYF. CDR3 in DNA: TGCGCCAGCAGCCAAGAAGGACAGGGATTTGAATCTGGAAACACCATATATTTT.

V and J are TRBV18 and TRBJ1-3, with 8 bases identical to TRBD1. The length of the CDR3 is 21 residues. The J segment lost 0 bases and the V segment lost 1 base, leaving 17 bases of the junction unmatched. The germline CDR1 and CDR2 sequences are KGHSH and LQKENI. CDR3 protein: CASSPRAGQGAAKASGNTIYF. The DNA for the CDR3 is TGTGCCAGCTCACCACGGGCGGGGCAGGGGGCGGCGAAGGCCTCTGGAAACACCATATATTTT. Complete variable domain (other parts from reference TRBV18 and TRBJ1-3): NAGVMQNPRHLVRRRGQEARLRCSPMKGHSHVYWYRQLPEEGLKFMVYLQKENIIDESGMPKERFSAEFPKEGPSILRIQQVVRGDSAAYFCASSPRAGQGAAKASGNTIYFGEGSWLTVV.

This rearrangement joins TRBV3-1 (or the pseudogene TRBV3-2) to TRBJ1-2; 8 positions match TRBD1. The J segment lost 2 bases and the V segment lost 1 base, leaving 3 bases of the junction unmatched. This CDR3 has 15 amino acids. In germline, CDR1 is LGHDT, CDR2 YNNKEL (reference sequence). The CDR3, as DNA: TGTGCCAGCAGCCAAGTGGGACAGGAGAACTATGGCTACACCTTC. Its protein is CASSQVGQENYGYTF.

This rearrangement joins TRBV13 to TRBJ1-6, with 8 bases aligning to TRBD1. Germline assignment: CDR1 PRHDT and CDR2 FYEKMQ (reference sequence). Trimming cost V 0 bases and J 9 bases; bases outside gene matches: 7. The CDR3 totals 16 residues. CDR3 DNA sequence: TGTGCCAGCAGCTTAGGGGACAGGGATACGAGTTCACCCCTCCACTTT. It codes for CASSLGDRDTSSPLHF.